This is a list of T cell receptor beta chains from one sample in a study of cytomegalovirus exposure and HLA in healthy donors. Repertoires were generated with immunoSEQ multiplex PCR, while TCRdb's copy carries only in-frame clones and drops some. The data hold over 80,000 clones, with approximately 73% observed a single time. Sample: PBMCs. Every receptor here comes from a man aged 35-49 years in good health and CMV-seronegative. CDR3s include the opening cysteine and the closing phenylalanine or tryptophan. Each record gives: V gene, D gene, J gene, clone size, CDR3 DNA, CDR3 protein. D genes are given only for firm matches. The size entry is marked missing in some rows and otherwise reads once, few, many or a size class.

V gene: TRBV27
D gene: NA
J gene: TRBJ2-2
clone size: NA
CDR3 DNA: TGTGCCAGCAGTTTACGTCCGAACACCGGGGAGCTGTTTTTT
CDR3 protein: CASSLRPNTGELFF

V gene: TRBV29-1
D gene: NA
J gene: TRBJ2-7
clone size: NA
CDR3 DNA: TGCAGCGTTGTGCCGGGGGCCTACGAGCAGTACTTC
CDR3 protein: CSVVPGAYEQYF

V gene: TRBV2
D gene: NA
J gene: TRBJ2-2
clone size: NA
CDR3 DNA: TGTGCCAGCGGAGTCCTAATCGCGGGGCACCGAAACACCGGGGAGCTGTTTTTT
CDR3 protein: CASGVLIAGHRNTGELFF

V gene: TRBV28
D gene: NA
J gene: TRBJ1-1
clone size: NA
CDR3 DNA: TGTGCCAGCAGTTTACCGGCACACAGGGCAACTTTCTTT
CDR3 protein: CASSLPAHRATFF

V gene: TRBV13
D gene: TRBD1
J gene: TRBJ1-1
clone size: NA
CDR3 DNA: TGTGCCAGCAGCCCACGGACAGGATGGGGGGACACTGAAGCTTTCTTT
CDR3 protein: CASSPRTGWGDTEAFF

V gene: TRBV18
D gene: NA
J gene: TRBJ2-1
clone size: NA
CDR3 DNA: TGTGCCAGCTCACCGGACAGCCCGGGAGAGCAGTTCTTC
CDR3 protein: CASSPDSPGEQFF

V gene: TRBV5-1
D gene: TRBD1
J gene: TRBJ1-2
clone size: NA
CDR3 DNA: TGCGCCAGGACAGGGGAAGGCTATGGCTACACCTTC
CDR3 protein: CARTGEGYGYTF

V gene: TRBV13
D gene: TRBD1
J gene: TRBJ2-7
clone size: once
CDR3 DNA: TGTGCCAGCAGCCGACAGGGCCCCTACGAGCAGTACTTC
CDR3 protein: CASSRQGPYEQYF

V gene: TRBV7-6
D gene: NA
J gene: TRBJ2-3
clone size: NA
CDR3 DNA: TGTGCCAGCAGCTTAGCGCCCGGGAAGGATACGCAGTATTTT
CDR3 protein: CASSLAPGKDTQYF

V gene: TRBV5-4
D gene: TRBD1
J gene: TRBJ1-2
clone size: once
CDR3 DNA: TGTGCCAGCAGCTTACCGGGACAGGGGAGCTATGGCTACACCTTC
CDR3 protein: CASSLPGQGSYGYTF

V gene: TRBV9
D gene: TRBD2
J gene: TRBJ2-5
clone size: NA
CDR3 DNA: TGTGCCAGCAGCGTAGGGACTAGCGGGGGGGAAGAGACCCAGTACTTC
CDR3 protein: CASSVGTSGGEETQYF

V gene: TRBV5-6
D gene: NA
J gene: TRBJ2-7
clone size: NA
CDR3 DNA: TGTGCCAGCAGCTTGGCATACGAGCAGTACTTC
CDR3 protein: CASSLAYEQYF

V gene: TRBV5-1
D gene: TRBD1
J gene: TRBJ1-5
clone size: NA
CDR3 DNA: TGCGCCAGCAGCCTAGCCCCGGGGACAGGGAATCAGCCCCAGCATTTT
CDR3 protein: CASSLAPGTGNQPQHF

V gene: TRBV5-4
D gene: NA
J gene: TRBJ2-1
clone size: NA
CDR3 DNA: TGTGCCAGCAGCTTGGCCCTCAGGGTGGCTGAGCAGTTCTTC
CDR3 protein: CASSLALRVAEQFF

V gene: TRBV29-1
D gene: NA
J gene: TRBJ2-7
clone size: NA
CDR3 DNA: TGCAGCGCTTGGACAGACTCCTACGAGCAGTACTTC
CDR3 protein: CSAWTDSYEQYF

V gene: TRBV29-1
D gene: TRBD1
J gene: TRBJ2-7
clone size: NA
CDR3 DNA: TGCAGCGTTGAGGGCGGACAGGAGGTATTTTGGGAGCAGTACTTC
CDR3 protein: CSVEGGQEVFWEQYF

V gene: TRBV15
D gene: NA
J gene: TRBJ2-2
clone size: NA
CDR3 DNA: TGTGCCACCAGCGGGGACTCCTACACCGGGGAGCTGTTTTTT
CDR3 protein: CATSGDSYTGELFF

V gene: TRBV7-9
D gene: NA
J gene: TRBJ1-3
clone size: NA
CDR3 DNA: TGTGCCAGCAGGGCCCTCGGGGGCTCTGGAAACACCATATATTTT
CDR3 protein: CASRALGGSGNTIYF

V gene: TRBV6-5
D gene: NA
J gene: TRBJ2-1
clone size: NA
CDR3 DNA: TGTGCCAGTACGGACTATCACAATGAGCAGTTCTTC
CDR3 protein: CASTDYHNEQFF

V gene: TRBV29-1
D gene: TRBD1
J gene: TRBJ1-2
clone size: NA
CDR3 DNA: TGCAGCGTTTACGCCCCTAGACAGGGGGTTAACTATGGCTACACCTTC
CDR3 protein: CSVYAPRQGVNYGYTF

V gene: TRBV7-8
D gene: NA
J gene: TRBJ1-5
clone size: few
CDR3 DNA: TGTGCCAGCAGCTTAAGCGGGACATACCTCAATCAGCCCCAGCATTTT
CDR3 protein: CASSLSGTYLNQPQHF

V gene: TRBV6-1
D gene: NA
J gene: TRBJ1-5
clone size: NA
CDR3 DNA: TGTGCCAGCAGTGGGCAGGGGAACAATCAGCCCCAGCATTTT
CDR3 protein: CASSGQGNNQPQHF

V gene: TRBV27
D gene: NA
J gene: TRBJ2-1
clone size: few
CDR3 DNA: TGTGCCAGCAGTCCTGATTGGGGGGTAGAGCAGTTCTTC
CDR3 protein: CASSPDWGVEQFF

V gene: TRBV4-1
D gene: TRBD1
J gene: TRBJ1-4
clone size: NA
CDR3 DNA: TGCGCCAGCAGCCTACACGGGACAGGGAATGAAAAACTGTTTTTT
CDR3 protein: CASSLHGTGNEKLFF

V gene: TRBV5-1
D gene: NA
J gene: TRBJ1-2
clone size: NA
CDR3 DNA: TGCGCCAGCAGCGTGGACAGCTCCGGGGGTGGCTACACCTTC
CDR3 protein: CASSVDSSGGGYTF

V gene: TRBV5-4
D gene: TRBD2
J gene: TRBJ2-2
clone size: once
CDR3 DNA: TGTGCCAGCAGGTCAGGGGCTAGCGGGGGGGCTTCCACCGGGGAGCTGTTTTTT
CDR3 protein: CASRSGASGGASTGELFF

V gene: TRBV5-1
D gene: TRBD2
J gene: TRBJ2-5
clone size: NA
CDR3 DNA: TGCGCCAGCAGCGGGAGCGGGGGCGTCCAAGAGAGGGCCCAGTACTTC
CDR3 protein: CASSGSGGVQERAQYF

V gene: TRBV4-2
D gene: NA
J gene: TRBJ2-5
clone size: few
CDR3 DNA: TGTGCCAGCAGCCCTACGGGGTCCCAAGAGACCCAGTACTTC
CDR3 protein: CASSPTGSQETQYF

V gene: TRBV29-1
D gene: TRBD1
J gene: TRBJ1-2
clone size: NA
CDR3 DNA: TGCAGCGTGGGGACAGATTTCTATGGCTACACCTTC
CDR3 protein: CSVGTDFYGYTF

V gene: TRBV19
D gene: TRBD2
J gene: TRBJ2-3
clone size: NA
CDR3 DNA: TGTGCCAGTAGTATGGCGGGGGGACATATAACAGATACGCAGTATTTT
CDR3 protein: CASSMAGGHITDTQYF

V gene: TRBV5-1
D gene: TRBD1
J gene: TRBJ2-7
clone size: NA
CDR3 DNA: TGCGCCAGCAGCTGGAGGACAGGGGGCAACGAGCAGTACTTC
CDR3 protein: CASSWRTGGNEQYF

V gene: TRBV7-6
D gene: TRBD1
J gene: TRBJ2-7
clone size: NA
CDR3 DNA: TGTGCCAGCAGCTTAGTGGGACAGGGAGTGGACGAGCAGTACTTC
CDR3 protein: CASSLVGQGVDEQYF

V gene: TRBV4-2
D gene: NA
J gene: TRBJ2-3
clone size: NA
CDR3 DNA: TGTGCCAGCAGCCAAAGTCTAGCAGAAGGGACAGATACGCAGTATTTT
CDR3 protein: CASSQSLAEGTDTQYF

V gene: TRBV4-2
D gene: TRBD2
J gene: TRBJ2-1
clone size: NA
CDR3 DNA: TGTGCCAGCAGCCAAGAGGGGGTGCTAGCGGGGGTGCAGTTCTTC
CDR3 protein: CASSQEGVLAGVQFF

V gene: TRBV7-9
D gene: NA
J gene: TRBJ1-2
clone size: NA
CDR3 DNA: TGTGCCAGCAGCCGCCAAGAAGCAGGGTATTATGGCTACACCTTC
CDR3 protein: CASSRQEAGYYGYTF

V gene: TRBV10-1
D gene: NA
J gene: TRBJ1-6
clone size: NA
CDR3 DNA: TGCGCCAGCAGCGCGAAGGGGACAACGGAGTATTCACCCCTCCACTTT
CDR3 protein: CASSAKGTTEYSPLHF

V gene: TRBV2
D gene: NA
J gene: TRBJ2-2
clone size: NA
CDR3 DNA: TGTGCCAGCAGTGAAAGCACTTCCACCGGGGAGCTGTTTTTT
CDR3 protein: CASSESTSTGELFF

V gene: TRBV5-6
D gene: NA
J gene: TRBJ1-1
clone size: NA
CDR3 DNA: TGTGCCAGCAGCTTGGGGGGGCAGTTGAACACTGAAGCTTTCTTT
CDR3 protein: CASSLGGQLNTEAFF

V gene: TRBV28
D gene: NA
J gene: TRBJ2-2
clone size: NA
CDR3 DNA: TGTGCCAGCTGGGGGCTCAGACCGAACACCGGGGAGCTGTTTTTT
CDR3 protein: CASWGLRPNTGELFF

V gene: TRBV5-6
D gene: TRBD1
J gene: TRBJ1-1
clone size: NA
CDR3 DNA: TGTGCCAGCAGCTTGGGGGGGGACAGGGAGAACACTGAAGCTTTCTTT
CDR3 protein: CASSLGGDRENTEAFF